This TCR beta chain was sequenced for a study of shared clonotypes between healthy human individuals. In the study overall: Those who served as donors were a couple of women and three men between the ages of 18 and 49.

The CDR3 sequence is 13 residues long. CDR1 SNHLY and CDR2 FYNNEI come from the germline V gene. V gave up 5 bases and J gave up 5 bases, with 12 bases separating them. The test was conducted at deep level. The method was immunoSEQ multiplex PCR; TCRdb's version includes in-frame clones alone and lacks a portion of them. The sample contains around 180,000 clones, over 85% of which appear only once. Donors, without exception, were Caucasian adults residing in Nashville, Tennessee. This TCR was sampled from a woman under 40 in good health. The specimen was naive CD4+ T cells sorted from blood. Subset of the sample: CD45RA+ positively selected. This chain joins TRBV2 and TRBJ2-5, with D possibly TRBD2 on 5 matching bases. CDR3 nucleotides: TGTGCCAGCAGTACTAGAGGTCCGGAGACCCAGTACTTC. This translates into CASSTRGPETQYF.